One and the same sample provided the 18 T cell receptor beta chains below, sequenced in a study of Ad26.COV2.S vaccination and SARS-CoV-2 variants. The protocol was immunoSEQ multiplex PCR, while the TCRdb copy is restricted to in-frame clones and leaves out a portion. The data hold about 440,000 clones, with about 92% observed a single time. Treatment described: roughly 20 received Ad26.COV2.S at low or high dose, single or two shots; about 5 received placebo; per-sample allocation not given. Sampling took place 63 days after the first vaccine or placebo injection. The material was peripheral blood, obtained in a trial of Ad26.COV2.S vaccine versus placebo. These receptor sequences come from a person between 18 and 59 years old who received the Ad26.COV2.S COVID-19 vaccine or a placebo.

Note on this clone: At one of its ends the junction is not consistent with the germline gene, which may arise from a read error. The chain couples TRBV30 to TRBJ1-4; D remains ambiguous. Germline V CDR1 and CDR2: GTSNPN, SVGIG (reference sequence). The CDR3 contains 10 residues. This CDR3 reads CAWSVGQRVF. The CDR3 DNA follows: TGTGCCTGGAGTGTTGGGCAGCGGGTTTTT.

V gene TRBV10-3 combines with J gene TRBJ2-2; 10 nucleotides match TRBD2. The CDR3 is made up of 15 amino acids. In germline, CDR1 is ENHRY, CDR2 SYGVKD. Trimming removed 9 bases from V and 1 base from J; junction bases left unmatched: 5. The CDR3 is CAMLKREGNTGELFF. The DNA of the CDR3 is TGTGCCATGTTAAAGCGGGAGGGGAACACCGGGGAGCTGTTTTTT.

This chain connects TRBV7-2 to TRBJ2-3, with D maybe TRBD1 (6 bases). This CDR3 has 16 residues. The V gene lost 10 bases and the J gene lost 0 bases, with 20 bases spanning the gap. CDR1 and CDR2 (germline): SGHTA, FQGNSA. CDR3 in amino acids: CATVRWGPSSTDTQYF. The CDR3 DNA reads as TGTGCCACTGTGAGGTGGGGGCCTTCAAGCACAGATACGCAGTATTTT. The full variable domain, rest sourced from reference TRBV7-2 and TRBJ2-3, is GAGVSQSPSNKVTEKGKDVELRCDPISGHTALYWYRQSLGQGLEFLIYFQGNSAPDKSGLPSDRFSAERTGGSVSTLTIQRTQQEDSAVYLCATVRWGPSSTDTQYFGPGTRLTVL.

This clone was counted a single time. This chain's CDR3 is CASSKTGRGPSINEKLFF. CDR3 DNA sequence: TGTGCCAGCAGCAAAACAGGCAGGGGGCCTTCAATTAATGAAAAACTGTTTTTT. The chain links TRBV21-1 to TRBJ1-4; TRBD1 is the table's D call, not checked against the DNA. TRBV21-1 represents a pseudogene. The CDR3 is 18 amino acids.

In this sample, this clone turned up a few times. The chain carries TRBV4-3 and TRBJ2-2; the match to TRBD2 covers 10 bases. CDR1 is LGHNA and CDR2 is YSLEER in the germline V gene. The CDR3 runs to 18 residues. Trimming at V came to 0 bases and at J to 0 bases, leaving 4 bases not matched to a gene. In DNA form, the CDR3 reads TGCGCCAGCAGCCAAGACCCAGCGGGAGGGCCGAACACCGGGGAGCTGTTTTTT. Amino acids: CASSQDPAGGPNTGELFF.

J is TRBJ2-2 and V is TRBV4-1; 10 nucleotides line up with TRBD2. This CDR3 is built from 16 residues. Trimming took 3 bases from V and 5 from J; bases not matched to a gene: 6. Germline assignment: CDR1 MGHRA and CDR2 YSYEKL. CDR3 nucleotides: TGCGCCAGCAGCCAGGAACTAGCGGGGAGGACCGGGGAGCTGTTTTTT. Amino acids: CASSQELAGRTGELFF.

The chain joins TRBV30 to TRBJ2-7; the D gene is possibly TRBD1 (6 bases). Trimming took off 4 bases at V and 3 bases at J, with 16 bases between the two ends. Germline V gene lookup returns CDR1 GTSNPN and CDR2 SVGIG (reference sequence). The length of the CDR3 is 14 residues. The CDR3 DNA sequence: TGTGCCTGGAATTCCGGACAGCTATTCTACGAGCAGTACTTC. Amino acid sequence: CAWNSGQLFYEQYF.

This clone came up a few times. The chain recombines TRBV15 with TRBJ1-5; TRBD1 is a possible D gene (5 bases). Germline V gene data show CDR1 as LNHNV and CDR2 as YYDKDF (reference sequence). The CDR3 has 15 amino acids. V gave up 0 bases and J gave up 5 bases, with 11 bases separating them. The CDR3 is CATSREFEGYQPQHF. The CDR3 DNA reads TGTGCCACCAGCAGAGAGTTCGAGGGGTATCAGCCCCAGCATTTT.

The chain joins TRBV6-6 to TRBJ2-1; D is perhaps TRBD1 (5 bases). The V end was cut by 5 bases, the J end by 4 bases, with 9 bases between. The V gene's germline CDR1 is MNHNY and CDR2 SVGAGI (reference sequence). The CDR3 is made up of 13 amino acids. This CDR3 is CASSQQGYNEQFF. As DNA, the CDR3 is TGTGCCAGCAGTCAGCAGGGATACAATGAGCAGTTCTTC.

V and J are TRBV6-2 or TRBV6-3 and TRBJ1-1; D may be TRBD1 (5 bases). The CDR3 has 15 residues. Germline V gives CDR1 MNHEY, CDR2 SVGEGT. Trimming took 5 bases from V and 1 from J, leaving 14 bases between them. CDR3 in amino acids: CASSGDRVANTEAFF. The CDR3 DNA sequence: TGTGCCAGCAGTGGGGACCGTGTGGCGAACACTGAAGCTTTCTTT.

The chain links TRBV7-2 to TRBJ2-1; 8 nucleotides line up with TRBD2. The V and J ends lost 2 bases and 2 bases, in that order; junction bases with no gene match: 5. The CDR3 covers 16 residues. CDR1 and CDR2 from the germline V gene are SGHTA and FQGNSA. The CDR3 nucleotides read TGTGCCAGCAGCTTACCGGGACTAGTTCCCTACAATGAGCAGTTCTTC. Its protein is CASSLPGLVPYNEQFF.

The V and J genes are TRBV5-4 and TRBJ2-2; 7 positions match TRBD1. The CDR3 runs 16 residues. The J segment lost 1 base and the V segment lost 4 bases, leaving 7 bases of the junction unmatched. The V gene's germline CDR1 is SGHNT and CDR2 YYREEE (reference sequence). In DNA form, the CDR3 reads TGTGCCAGCAGCGCGCGGACAGGTCAGAACACCGGGGAGCTGTTTTTT. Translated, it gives CASSARTGQNTGELFF.

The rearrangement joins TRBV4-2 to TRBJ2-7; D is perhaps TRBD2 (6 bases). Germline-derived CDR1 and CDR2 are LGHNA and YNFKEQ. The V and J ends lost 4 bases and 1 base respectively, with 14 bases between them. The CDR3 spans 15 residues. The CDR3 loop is CASSRGRLGSYEQYF. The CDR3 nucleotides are TGTGCCAGCAGCCGAGGACGACTAGGTTCCTACGAGCAGTACTTC.

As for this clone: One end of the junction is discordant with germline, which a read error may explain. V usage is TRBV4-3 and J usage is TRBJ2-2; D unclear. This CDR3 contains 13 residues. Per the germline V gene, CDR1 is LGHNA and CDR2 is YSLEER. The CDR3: CTSSQDRGGELFF. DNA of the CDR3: TGCACCAGCAGCCAAGATCGAGGCGGGGAGCTGTTTTTT.

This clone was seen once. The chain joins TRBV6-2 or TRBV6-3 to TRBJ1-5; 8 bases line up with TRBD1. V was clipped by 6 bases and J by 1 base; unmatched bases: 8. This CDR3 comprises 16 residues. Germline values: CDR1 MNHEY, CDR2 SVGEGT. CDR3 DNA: TGTGCCAGCAGCCCTACAGGGGGATCAAGCAATCAGCCCCAGCATTTT. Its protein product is CASSPTGGSSNQPQHF.

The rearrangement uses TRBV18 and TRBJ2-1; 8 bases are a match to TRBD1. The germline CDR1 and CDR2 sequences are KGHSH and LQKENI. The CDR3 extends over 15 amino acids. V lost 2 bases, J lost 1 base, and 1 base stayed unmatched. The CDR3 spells CASSPGTGSYNEQFF. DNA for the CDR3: TGTGCCAGCTCACCAGGGACAGGATCCTACAATGAGCAGTTCTTC.

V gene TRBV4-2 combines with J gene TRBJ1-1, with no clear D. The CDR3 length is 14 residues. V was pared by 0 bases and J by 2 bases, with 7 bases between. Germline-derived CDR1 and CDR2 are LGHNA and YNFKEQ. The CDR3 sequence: CASSQDHGNTEAFF. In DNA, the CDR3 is TGTGCCAGCAGCCAAGACCACGGTAACACTGAAGCTTTCTTT.

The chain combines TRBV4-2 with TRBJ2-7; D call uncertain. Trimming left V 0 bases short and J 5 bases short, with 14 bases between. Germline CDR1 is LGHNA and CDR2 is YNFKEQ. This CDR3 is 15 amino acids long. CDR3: CASSQDWNSWNEQYF. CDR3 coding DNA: TGTGCCAGCAGCCAAGATTGGAATTCATGGAACGAGCAGTACTTC.